The 23 T cell receptor beta chains below come from one sample, sequenced in a study of cytomegalovirus exposure and HLA in healthy donors. The PCR ran on 60 Vbeta and 13 Jbeta primers. Clones were sequenced by immunoSEQ multiplex PCR, and TCRdb holds only the in-frame ones, with some missing. This table has some 150,000 clones, 82% appearing once. The sequencing sample was made of PBMCs. The receptor set was obtained from a man aged 18 to 35 in good health and CMV-seropositive.

V and J are TRBV27 and TRBJ1-6; weak D call: TRBD1 (5 bases). The germline V gene has CDR1 MNHEY and CDR2 SMNVEV (reference sequence). Trimming took off 6 bases at V and 6 bases at J, with 18 bases between the two ends. The CDR3 is made up of 16 amino acids. The CDR3: CASSPMVGTSNSPLHF. In DNA, the CDR3 is TGTGCCAGCAGCCCGATGGTAGGGACTTCTAATTCACCCCTCCACTTT.

The chain employs TRBV14 and TRBJ2-1, with D tentatively TRBD1 (5 bases). The CDR3 runs to 13 residues. Germline V gene data show CDR1 as SGHDN and CDR2 as FVKESK. Trimming took 5 bases from V and 4 from J, leaving 9 bases between them. Written as DNA, the CDR3 is TGTGCCAGCAGCGAACAGGTATACAATGAGCAGTTCTTC. As protein: CASSEQVYNEQFF.

The genes are TRBV18 and TRBJ1-5; TRBD1 is a possible D gene (6 bases). This CDR3 has 15 residues. CDR1 is KGHSH, CDR2 LQKENI, per germline. The V and J ends lost 1 base and 4 bases respectively, with 11 bases between them. Here the CDR3 reads CASSPLSGENQPQHF. In DNA, the CDR3 is TGTGCCAGCTCACCACTTTCAGGGGAGAATCAGCCCCAGCATTTT.

This clone was seen a few times. This chain connects TRBV7-9 to TRBJ1-5, with 10 bases fitting TRBD1. CDR1 and CDR2 (germline): SEHNR, FQNEAQ (reference sequence). The CDR3 contains 17 residues. After removal of 11 bases from V and 0 bases from J, the junction contained 13 bases not matched to a gene. In DNA form, the CDR3 reads TGTGCCGGCTCCGGGACAGGGGACCCCTATAGCAATCAGCCCCAGCATTTT. Its protein is CAGSGTGDPYSNQPQHF.

The V gene is TRBV28, the J gene TRBJ1-3, with D uncertain. Germline V gene data show CDR1 as MDHEN and CDR2 as SYDVKM. Trimming took off 1 base at V and 0 bases at J, with 7 bases between the two ends. The CDR3 is 15 residues long. CDR3 DNA sequence: TGTGCCAGCAGTTTATATGAGTCCTCTGGAAACACCATATATTTT. Translating it yields CASSLYESSGNTIYF.

The V call is TRBV6-1, the J call TRBJ2-1; 9 nucleotides align to TRBD2. Germline assignment: CDR1 MNHNS and CDR2 SASEGT. J lost 4 bases, V lost 2 bases, and 3 bases had no gene match. The CDR3 extends over 15 amino acids. CDR3 nucleotides: TGTGCCAGCAGTGAATGGCTAGCGGGATACAATGAGCAGTTCTTC. Residues: CASSEWLAGYNEQFF.

The genes are TRBV28 and TRBJ1-2, with 11 bases that match TRBD1. V lost 3 bases and J lost 7; bases outside the gene matches: 13. The CDR3 has 17 residues. The germline V gene has CDR1 MDHEN and CDR2 SYDVKM. The CDR3 DNA reads TGTGCCAGCAGTTTTTTACGTCGCAGGGACAGGGGGATTGGCTACACCTTC. Encoded protein: CASSFLRRRDRGIGYTF.

This chain connects TRBV7-2 to TRBJ2-7; possible D gene TRBD1, 5 bases. The V and J ends lost 3 bases and 0 bases respectively, with 12 bases between them. The CDR3 runs to 15 residues. Germline-derived CDR1 and CDR2 are SGHTA and FQGNSA. Here the CDR3 reads CASSFSRVGSYEQYF. Written as DNA, the CDR3 is TGTGCCAGCAGCTTCTCCAGGGTAGGCTCCTACGAGCAGTACTTC.

This clone was seen a handful of times. This chain joins TRBV7-9 and TRBJ2-2, with D tentatively TRBD2 (5 bases). Germline V lookup: CDR1 SEHNR, CDR2 FQNEAQ (reference sequence). Trimming pared 4 bases from V and 5 bases from J, leaving 11 bases between. The CDR3 contains 14 residues. The CDR3 protein is CASSWEQLTGELFF. CDR3 in DNA: TGTGCCAGCAGCTGGGAGCAGCTAACCGGGGAGCTGTTTTTT.

J is TRBJ1-4 and V is TRBV9, with 8 positions matching TRBD1. Germline CDR1 SGDLS, CDR2 YYNGEE. V lost 4 bases to trimming and J lost 8 bases; unmatched junction nucleotides: 7. This CDR3 comprises 14 residues. CDR3 DNA: TGTGCCAGCAGCACCGGACAGGGCTTAGAAAAACTGTTTTTT. Translation: CASSTGQGLEKLFF. Filled out from reference TRBV9 and TRBJ1-4, the complete variable domain reads DSGVTQTPKHLITATGQRVTLRCSPRSGDLSVYWYQQSLDQGLQFLIQYYNGEERAKGNILERFSAQQFPDLHSELNLSSLELGDSALYFCASSTGQGLEKLFFGSGTQLSVL.

The V gene is TRBV4-1, the J gene TRBJ2-7, with a weak D call TRBD2 (7 bases). The CDR3 consists of 17 residues. The V gene's germline CDR1 is MGHRA and CDR2 YSYEKL. V lost 0 bases and J 3 bases, leaving 18 bases between the germline ends. The CDR3 loop is CASSQEGFSGTYYEQYF. Written as DNA, the CDR3 is TGCGCCAGCAGCCAAGAGGGATTCAGCGGGACATACTACGAGCAGTACTTC.

This clone appeared a few times. The chain recombines TRBV4-1 with TRBJ1-1; 12 positions agree with TRBD1. Germline-derived CDR1 and CDR2 are MGHRA and YSYEKL. This CDR3 region has 16 residues. Germline trimming cut 3 bases from V and 7 bases from J; bases unmatched to any gene: 9. The CDR3 reads CASSQPGQGASIEAFF. The DNA for the CDR3 is TGCGCCAGCAGCCAGCCGGGACAGGGGGCGAGCATTGAAGCTTTCTTT.

The rearrangement uses TRBV7-3 and TRBJ1-1, with D possibly being TRBD1 (5 bases). There are 13 residues in the CDR3. V lost 4 bases and J lost 5, with 11 bases in between. Germline V gives CDR1 SGHTA, CDR2 FQGTGA. This CDR3 is CASSSQGVTEAFF. Written as DNA, the CDR3 is TGTGCCAGCAGCTCCCAGGGTGTGACTGAAGCTTTCTTT.

The chain recombines TRBV6-5 with TRBJ2-7; a possible D gene is TRBD2 (5 bases). The germline CDR1 and CDR2 sequences are MNHEY and SVGAGI. The CDR3 consists of 14 residues. V lost 5 bases, J lost 0 bases, and 11 bases lay in between. The CDR3 loop reads CASSLARYSYEQYF. CDR3 nucleotide sequence: TGTGCCAGCAGTCTAGCTCGCTACTCCTACGAGCAGTACTTC.

This chain uses TRBV2 with TRBJ2-3; D is perhaps TRBD2 (6 bases). V shed 1 base and J shed 2 bases, with 13 bases lying between them. CDR3 length equals 16 residues. CDR1 SNHLY and CDR2 FYNNEI come from the germline V gene. Here the CDR3 reads CASSEGLALFTDTQYF. In nucleotides, the CDR3 is TGTGCCAGCAGTGAAGGTCTAGCGCTATTCACAGATACGCAGTATTTT.

The chain couples TRBV2 to TRBJ1-5, with no clear D. Trimming shortened V by 4 bases and J by 5 bases, and 9 bases separated the two germline ends. The CDR3 extends over 13 amino acids. Germline V gene data show CDR1 as SNHLY and CDR2 as FYNNEI. The CDR3 region is CASSAYGDQPQHF. CDR3 in DNA: TGTGCCAGCAGTGCCTACGGGGATCAGCCCCAGCATTTT.

The rearrangement joins TRBV2 to TRBJ2-6; D is unresolved. The V gene lost 1 base and the J gene lost 1 base, with 5 bases spanning the gap. The CDR3 is made up of 15 amino acids. Germline V gives CDR1 SNHLY, CDR2 FYNNEI. CDR3 in amino acids: CASSEGQSGANVLTF. CDR3 bases: TGTGCCAGCAGTGAAGGGCAGTCTGGGGCCAACGTCCTGACTTTC.

This CDR3 is CASREGQGSYEQYF. DNA of the CDR3: TGTGCCTCAAGAGAAGGACAGGGGTCCTACGAGCAGTACTTC. V is TRBV27 and J is TRBJ2-7; TRBD1 aligns across 9 bases. The CDR3 consists of 14 residues. Germline CDR1 and CDR2: MNHEY and SMNVEV (reference sequence). Germline trimming cut 11 bases from V and 1 base from J; bases unmatched to any gene: 9.

The chain couples TRBV6-1 to TRBJ1-2; D call uncertain. Germline loops: CDR1 MNHNS, CDR2 SASEGT. The CDR3 contains 14 residues. V was trimmed by 2 bases and J by 4 bases, leaving 11 bases between them. This chain's CDR3 is CASSETSFSYGYTF. CDR3 bases: TGTGCCAGCAGTGAAACCTCGTTCAGCTATGGCTACACCTTC.

The rearrangement links TRBV19 to TRBJ1-4; D uncertain. The germline V gene has CDR1 LNHDA and CDR2 SQIVND (reference sequence). V lost 3 bases and J 7 bases, leaving 3 bases between the germline ends. This CDR3 is built from 11 residues. This CDR3 is CASSIGEKLFF. In nucleotides, the CDR3 is TGTGCCAGTAGTATCGGTGAAAAACTGTTTTTT.

As DNA, the CDR3 is TGTGCCAGTAGTATCCACAGGGGGCCCTACGAGCAGTACTTC. As protein: CASSIHRGPYEQYF. The chain recombines TRBV19 with TRBJ2-5, with 9 bases lining up with TRBD1. The assigned J gene may be wrong: the sequence end matches TRBJ2-7 better. This CDR3 contains 14 residues. CDR1 is LNHDA and CDR2 is SQIVND in the germline V gene (reference sequence).

The gene calls are TRBV19 and TRBJ2-6; D is possibly TRBD2 (5 bases). The CDR3 is made up of 16 amino acids. CDR1 LNHDA and CDR2 SQIVND come from the germline V gene (reference sequence). Trimming stripped 5 bases from V and 2 bases from J, with 13 bases between. The CDR3 DNA reads TGTGCCAGTAGTGGACTTTTTGGGGCTGGGGCCAACGTCCTGACTTTC. It specifies CASSGLFGAGANVLTF.

This rearrangement joins TRBV28 to TRBJ1-2; 7 nucleotides agree with TRBD1. The germline V gene has CDR1 MDHEN and CDR2 SYDVKM. The CDR3 totals 16 residues. V was clipped by 5 bases and J by 3 bases; unmatched bases: 12. CDR3 DNA: TGTGCCAGCAGTCCATTCGGGACAGACGGCCACTATGGCTACACCTTC. Its protein product is CASSPFGTDGHYGYTF.